Presented here are 15 T cell receptor beta chains from one specimen sequenced in a study of Graves' ophthalmopathy and Graves' hyperthyroidism. For repertoire sequencing, the TCR beta CDR3 regions were amplified from RNA transcripts. The first round was an RT-PCR with HTBI primers, and the second round was a multiplex PCR. TCRdb independently ran MiXCR on the multiplex PCR reads; one entry per CDR3 protein. The data hold about 740,000 distinct CDR3 sequences, with 35% to 50% observed a single time. Input material: peripheral blood. These TCRs come from an adult man with Graves' ophthalmopathy.

V gene TRBV6-6 combines with J gene TRBJ2-7; a weak D match, TRBD1 (5 bases). The germline V and J ends were trimmed by 0 bases and 2 bases, with 11 bases remaining between them. Per germline, CDR1 MNHNY and CDR2 SVGAGI (reference sequence). The CDR3 extends over 15 amino acids. In nucleotides, the CDR3 is TGTGCCAGCAGTTACTCAGGCAGGACAACCTACGAGCAGTACTTC. Its protein product is CASSYSGRTTYEQYF.

Many counts were recorded for this clonotype. J is TRBJ2-7 and V is TRBV20-1, with D uncertain. The CDR3 is 13 amino acids. The germline V and J ends were trimmed by 3 bases and 0 bases, with 9 bases remaining between them. The germline V gene encodes CDR1 DFQATT and CDR2 SNEGSKA (reference sequence). CDR3 sequence reads: CSARRSPSYEQYF. The CDR3 DNA follows: TGCAGTGCTAGGCGGAGCCCCTCCTACGAGCAGTACTTC.

The chain links TRBV10-3 to TRBJ2-3; TRBD1 matches at 9 bases. The V gene end was trimmed by 10 bases and the J gene end by 3 bases; junction bases not matched to a gene: 11. Germline-derived CDR1 and CDR2 are ENHRY and SYGVKD. There are 15 residues in the CDR3. The CDR3 DNA sequence: TGTGCCACCGATAGGACAGGGGAGAAGACAGATACGCAGTATTTT. This gives the protein CATDRTGEKTDTQYF.

The chain joins TRBV6-1 to TRBJ2-7, with D possibly being TRBD1 (5 bases). Germline loops: CDR1 MNHNS, CDR2 SASEGT. The CDR3 is made up of 15 amino acids. Trimming stripped 6 bases from V and 0 bases from J, with 15 bases between. CDR3 bases: TGTGCCAGCAGCACCCGTGGACACGGCTCCTACGAGCAGTACTTC. Translated, it gives CASSTRGHGSYEQYF.

The rearrangement links TRBV15 to TRBJ1-2; D gene unclear. The CDR3 is 14 amino acids. Per germline, CDR1 LNHNV and CDR2 YYDKDF (reference sequence). The CDR3 DNA reads TGTGCTAGAGCAAGGGTCAGGACTAACTATGGCTACACCTTC. The encoded protein is CARARVRTNYGYTF.

The chain joins TRBV29-1 to TRBJ2-7, with TRBD1 matching over 9 bases. V was pared by 8 bases and J by 2 bases, with 7 bases of the junction left unmatched. Germline CDR1 reads SQVTM; CDR2 reads ANQGSEA. CDR3 size: 13 residues. CDR3 region: CSSDRGATYEQYF. CDR3 DNA sequence: TGCAGCAGTGACAGGGGGGCAACCTACGAGCAGTACTTC.

This clonotype was seen more than once but under ten times. The CDR3 spells CASSYLGQDNNSPLHF. The CDR3 DNA is TGTGCCAGCAGCTATCTGGGACAGGATAATAATTCACCCCTCCACTTT. V is TRBV6-6 and J is TRBJ1-6; the match to TRBD1 covers 8 bases. The CDR3 has 16 residues. V was clipped by 6 bases and J by 5 bases; unmatched bases: 9. Germline V gene lookup returns CDR1 MNHNY and CDR2 SVGAGI (reference sequence).

This clonotype appeared once. The rearrangement links TRBV12-3 or TRBV12-4 to TRBJ1-2; D may be TRBD1 (5 bases). Trimming shortened V by 5 bases and J by 3 bases, and 13 bases separated the two germline ends. This CDR3 is 14 amino acids long. CDR3: CASSEGGGDYGYTF. In nucleotides, the CDR3 is TGTGCCAGCAGTGAAGGCGGGGGGGACTATGGCTACACCTTC.

Details on this clonotype: A single base separates this from a much larger clone, so it may be a read error. The chain couples TRBV29-1 to TRBJ2-5, with D unresolved. The CDR3 has 11 amino acids. Germline CDR1 and CDR2: SQVTM and ANQGSEA. V shed 6 bases and J shed 3 bases, with 8 bases lying between them. CDR3 in DNA: TGCAGCGTCCAGTCTAAAGAGACCCAGTACTTC. Protein sequence: CSVQSKETQYF.

The chain has TRBV11-2 and TRBJ2-2; D unclear. V was shortened by 7 bases and J by 2 bases, with 17 bases between the two germline ends. CDR1 and CDR2 (germline): SGHAT, FQNNGV. CDR3 length: 16 residues. The CDR3 spells CASKHWTDKNTGELFF. In DNA, the CDR3 is TGTGCCAGCAAACACTGGACGGATAAAAACACCGGGGAGCTGTTTTTT.

This clonotype was seen a few times. DNA of the CDR3: TGTGCCAGCAGACGGACCGCTTCCTACGAGCAGTACTTC. Protein product: CASRRTASYEQYF. The chain couples TRBV2 to TRBJ2-7, with D uncertain. The length of the CDR3 is 13 residues. Per the germline V gene, CDR1 is SNHLY and CDR2 is FYNNEI. Trimming stripped 6 bases from V and 1 base from J, with 10 bases between. The whole variable domain, remainder taken from reference TRBV2 and TRBJ2-7, is EPEVTQTPSHQVTQMGQEVILRCVPISNHLYFYWYRQILGQKVEFLVSFYNNEISEKSEIFDDQFSVERPDGSNFTLKIRSTKLEDSAMYFCASRRTASYEQYFGPGTRLTVT.

The chain employs TRBV9 and TRBJ1-2; no clear D. V was shortened by 3 bases and J by 0 bases, with 9 bases between the two germline ends. The CDR3 loop spans 14 amino acids. Germline CDR1 and CDR2: SGDLS and YYNGEE. The CDR3 DNA reads as TGTGCCAGCAGCGGAGAGATTCCTAACTATGGCTACACCTTC. It encodes CASSGEIPNYGYTF.

This clonotype was detected many times. The chain joins TRBV7-2 to TRBJ2-7; the D gene is possibly TRBD2 (6 bases). The CDR3 contains 16 residues. V was trimmed by 1 base and J by 2 bases, leaving 15 bases between them. Germline V CDR1 and CDR2: SGHTA, FQGNSA. CDR3 sequence: CASSLDGGGGPYEQYF. The CDR3, as DNA: TGTGCCAGCAGCTTAGACGGAGGTGGAGGGCCCTACGAGCAGTACTTC.

Comments on this clonotype: Since the CDR3 does not end with the conserved phenylalanine or tryptophan, this likely comes from a read error. It is unclear where the CDR3 begins or ends on the DNA, so no DNA is shown, and the CDR3 is as TCRdb lists it. This chain uses TRBV19 with TRBJ1-3; TRBD1 was called by the table and not checked on the DNA. Germline V lookup: CDR1 LNHDA, CDR2 SQIVND (reference sequence). Counting both end residues, the CDR3 totals 10 amino acids. CDR3 sequence reads: CAVKSGQGET.

Comment on this clonotype: One base away lies a much larger clone, so this may be a sequencing read error. CDR3 sequence: CSVRVSLGGNTEAFF. The CDR3 DNA is TGCAGTGTTAGAGTGAGTTTGGGGGGTAACACTGAAGCTTTCTTT. This chain uses TRBV20-1 with TRBJ1-1; D is perhaps TRBD1 (5 bases). The CDR3 extends over 15 amino acids. Per germline, CDR1 DFQATT and CDR2 SNEGSKA (reference sequence).